The clone carrying this T cell receptor beta chain appeared a single time. The record originates from a study of blood T cell repertoires in COVID-19. As for the study in general: From the United States, Italy and Spain came samples of acute and convalescent COVID-19.

The repertoire was sequenced with immunoSEQ multiplex PCR; TCRdb's copy has only in-frame clones and lacks some. The top ten clones hold more than 7% of a sample with about 25,000 clones, about nine tenths of them seen once. V was pared by 8 bases and J by 3 bases, with 12 bases of the junction left unmatched. Germline V CDR1 and CDR2: LNHNV, YYDKDF (reference sequence). This CDR3 spans 15 amino acids. The chain combines TRBV15 with TRBJ1-2; 7 bases line up with TRBD1. Sequencing was performed on peripheral blood. This receptor was identified in a man over 45 with active COVID-19. The CDR3 DNA is TGTGCCACCGACCGGGGGCAGGGGGGTCACTATGGCTACACCTTC. As protein: CATDRGQGGHYGYTF.